This entry is about one TCR beta chain. As yet, its antigen is unknown. The same CDR3 can be traced to other DNA sequences in this sample. The sample originates from a study of shared clonotypes between healthy human individuals. This CDR3 spans 14 amino acids. Germline V gene data show CDR1 as SGHKS and CDR2 as YYEKEE (reference sequence). V was cut by 0 bases and J by 2 bases, with 8 bases left in between. TCRdb's copy holds only in-frame clones and misses some; the assay was immunoSEQ multiplex PCR. The sample has approximately 2.5 million clones, roughly 92% seen once. Findings and limits, study-wide: Naive subsets generally had larger estimated richness than memory subsets.

The V and J genes are TRBV5-5 and TRBJ2-5; D unresolved. The clonotype was recovered from a man younger than 35 in good health. The sequencing sample was made of naive CD4+ T cells sorted from blood. Subset here: CD45RA+ positively selected. The CDR3 coding sequence is TGTGCCAGCAGCTTGGTGGGCAGTCAAGAGACCCAGTACTTC. The encoded protein is CASSLVGSQETQYF.